The rows below give T cell receptor beta chains drawn from one sample of a study of blood T cell repertoires in COVID-19. Using immunoSEQ multiplex PCR, the repertoire was profiled, and TCRdb retains in-frame clones only, with some absent. The sample has around 220,000 clones, roughly 86% seen once. Sequenced sample: peripheral blood. These receptors all come from a woman between 45 and 65 years old with COVID-19, enrolled during active disease. Each CDR3 is given with its conserved first and last residue. Each record gives: D gene, V gene, J gene, CDR3 DNA, CDR3 protein. The D gene is left open where the match is weak.

d_call: NA
v_call: TRBV5-4
j_call: TRBJ2-7
cdr3_nt: TGTGCCAGCAGCTTGGTTCACTCCTACGAGCAGTACTTC
cdr3_aa: CASSLVHSYEQYF

d_call: NA
v_call: TRBV5-5
j_call: TRBJ2-3
cdr3_nt: TGTGCCAGCAGCTTGATCCCATGGGCGCGTGCAGATACGCAGTATTTT
cdr3_aa: CASSLIPWARADTQYF

d_call: NA
v_call: TRBV5-1
j_call: TRBJ1-1
cdr3_nt: TGCGCCAGCAGCTTGGCCTACGGGACTGAAGCTTTCTTT
cdr3_aa: CASSLAYGTEAFF

d_call: TRBD1
v_call: TRBV4-2
j_call: TRBJ1-2
cdr3_nt: TGTGCCAGCAGCCCGACCGCGGGACAGCCGAACTATGGCTACACCTTC
cdr3_aa: CASSPTAGQPNYGYTF

d_call: NA
v_call: TRBV10-2
j_call: TRBJ2-7
cdr3_nt: TGCGCCAGCAGTGAATTCGAAGTTTGGGCGGGCTACGAGCAGTACTTC
cdr3_aa: CASSEFEVWAGYEQYF

d_call: NA
v_call: TRBV18
j_call: TRBJ2-7
cdr3_nt: TGTGCCAGCTCACCAGCTAGACTACACTACGAGCAGTACTTC
cdr3_aa: CASSPARLHYEQYF

d_call: NA
v_call: TRBV3-1/TRBV3-2
j_call: TRBJ1-1
cdr3_nt: TGTGCCAGCAGCCAATCTGGCGGGGACACTGAAGCTTTCTTT
cdr3_aa: CASSQSGGDTEAFF

d_call: NA
v_call: TRBV7-9
j_call: TRBJ1-2
cdr3_nt: TGTGCCAGCAGCACTCGGGAGGTCGGGCCATATGGCTACACCTTC
cdr3_aa: CASSTREVGPYGYTF

d_call: NA
v_call: TRBV21-1
j_call: TRBJ2-7
cdr3_nt: TGTGCCAGCAGAAACAGGGTCCCCATCTCCTACGAGCAGTACTTC
cdr3_aa: CASRNRVPISYEQYF

d_call: TRBD1
v_call: TRBV6-5
j_call: TRBJ1-2
cdr3_nt: TGTGCCAGCAGACAACAGGGGAACTATGGCTACACCTTC
cdr3_aa: CASRQQGNYGYTF

d_call: TRBD2
v_call: TRBV11-2
j_call: TRBJ2-5
cdr3_nt: TGTGCCAGCAGCTTAGGCGCGGGGGGGGCAGAGACCCAGTACTTC
cdr3_aa: CASSLGAGGAETQYF

d_call: TRBD1
v_call: TRBV24-1
j_call: TRBJ2-1
cdr3_nt: TGTGCCACCAGTGATTCGTGGGACAGGGCCCACAATGAGCAGTTCTTC
cdr3_aa: CATSDSWDRAHNEQFF

d_call: NA
v_call: TRBV7-9
j_call: TRBJ2-2
cdr3_nt: TGTGCCAGCACCCCGGCCGGGACCGGGGAGCTGTTTTTT
cdr3_aa: CASTPAGTGELFF

d_call: NA
v_call: TRBV6-2/TRBV6-3
j_call: TRBJ2-7
cdr3_nt: TGTGCCAGCAGTTCCCGCCTGGACAGCTTACAGCAGTACTTC
cdr3_aa: CASSSRLDSLQQYF

d_call: NA
v_call: TRBV29-1
j_call: TRBJ2-7
cdr3_nt: TGCAGCGTTGAATACTCAGGGGAGCAGTACTTC
cdr3_aa: CSVEYSGEQYF

d_call: TRBD1
v_call: TRBV11-3
j_call: TRBJ1-2
cdr3_nt: TGTGCCAGCAGCCCCACCCGACAGGGGGATCGGGGCTACACCTTC
cdr3_aa: CASSPTRQGDRGYTF

d_call: NA
v_call: TRBV7-2
j_call: TRBJ2-3
cdr3_nt: TGTGCCAGCAGCGAAGGGACTCGCCCTAGCACAGATACGCAGTATTTT
cdr3_aa: CASSEGTRPSTDTQYF

d_call: NA
v_call: TRBV3-1/TRBV3-2
j_call: TRBJ1-2
cdr3_nt: TGTGCCAGCAGCTCGACGGGAGGGAGGCCTAACTATGGCTACACCTTC
cdr3_aa: CASSSTGGRPNYGYTF

d_call: NA
v_call: TRBV25-1
j_call: TRBJ1-3
cdr3_nt: TGTGCCAGCAGTGAGTGGGACATCGGATACTCTGGAAACACCATATATTTT
cdr3_aa: CASSEWDIGYSGNTIYF

d_call: NA
v_call: TRBV4-3
j_call: TRBJ1-6
cdr3_nt: TGCGCCAGCAGCCCGGACAGTAATTCACCCCTCCACTTT
cdr3_aa: CASSPDSNSPLHF

d_call: NA
v_call: TRBV7-2
j_call: TRBJ2-4
cdr3_nt: TGTGCCAGCAGCCCCCGTGACGGGTGGGCCAAAAACATTCAGTACTTC
cdr3_aa: CASSPRDGWAKNIQYF

d_call: NA
v_call: TRBV7-2
j_call: TRBJ1-6
cdr3_nt: TGTGCCAGCAGCTTATTGGGACAAAATTCACCCCTCCACTTT
cdr3_aa: CASSLLGQNSPLHF